This T cell receptor (beta chain) was observed in a study of blood T cell repertoires in COVID-19. Study at large: Donors in the United States, Italy and Spain gave samples during acute or convalescent COVID-19. Nucleic acid was either cDNA or gDNA, and it came from T cells, B-cell-depleted T cells, or PBMCs.

Original handling: It was from reference gene primer amplification that nucleated cell counts were estimated. Libraries were prepared by immunoSEQ multiplex PCR; TCRdb keeps only in-frame clonotypes and omits some of them. That table furnishes V, J and clone size, whereas the DNA furnished D and trimming. The table shows about 98,000 clones, with 82% occurring only once. J was trimmed by 2 bases and V by 1 base; bases with no gene match: 5. The CDR3 runs 16 residues. Germline CDR1 is SGHTA and CDR2 is FQGNSA. This clone has only a few counts. Material for sequencing was peripheral blood. This TCR came from a man older than 75 with acute or convalescent COVID-19. The genes are TRBV7-2 and TRBJ2-3, with 8 bases lining up with TRBD1. The CDR3 DNA reads TGTGCCAGCAGCTTAGGGGCAGGGGGCCACACAGATACGCAGTATTTT. Amino acids: CASSLGAGGHTDTQYF.